The clone carrying this T cell receptor (beta chain) occurred many times. Its antigen remains unidentified. The ends were cut back, 5 bases at V and 0 bases at J, with 5 bases in the middle. There are 12 residues in the CDR3. The record originates from a study of identical twins. cDNA molecules carried unique molecular identifiers, and template switching added a universal primer site. TCRdb ran MiXCR on the 5' RACE reads and lists one entry per CDR3 protein. The data hold more than 250,000 distinct CDR3 sequences, with less than 9% observed a single time. Study-wide findings and caveats: Findings came from cross-sectional statistics, without long-term follow-up of donors. Out-of-frame alpha sequences shared between twins exhibited an excess of low generation probability.

This same sample was also part of a study on yellow fever vaccine responses in identical twins.

The J gene is TRBJ2-7, the V gene TRBV12-3 or TRBV12-4; D unclear. The sequenced material came from memory (CD45RO+) T cells sorted from blood. This TCR was sampled from a woman aged 18-29 years in good health. The CDR3, as DNA: TGTGCCAGCAGTCGAGTCTCCTACGAGCAGTACTTC. Amino acid sequence: CASSRVSYEQYF.